The rows below give T cell receptor beta chains drawn from one sample of a study of spatial heterogeneity in lung cancer. TCRdb called the 5' RACE reads again in MiXCR, with one record for every CDR3 protein. This sample yields 14,000 to 15,000 distinct CDR3 sequences, of which 11% are seen a single time; roughly a third belongs to the top ten. Material: PBMCs, obtained at surgery. These TCRs come from a female donor with early-stage non-small cell lung cancer. CDR3s include the opening cysteine and the closing phenylalanine or tryptophan. The order of the fields is D gene, J gene, V gene, clone size, CDR3 DNA, CDR3 protein. D genes are given only for firm matches. Expanded clones are given a class, and other clones once, few, many or no size at all.

>TRBD1|TRBJ1-2|TRBV20-1|many
TGCAGTGTCCGGGACAGGGAAGGGAACGGCTACACCTTC
CSVRDREGNGYTF
>.|TRBJ2-5|TRBV5-6|many
TGTGCCAGCAGCTTTCCGGGCCTTAGGACCCAGTACTTC
CASSFPGLRTQYF
>TRBD1|TRBJ1-5|TRBV6-6|many
TGTGCCAGCAGTATACAGGGGAGTAGCAATCAGCCCCAGCATTTT
CASSIQGSSNQPQHF
>TRBD2|TRBJ2-3|TRBV28|many
TGTGCCAGCAGTCCGACAGCGGGGGGGCTCACAGATACGCAGTATTTT
CASSPTAGGLTDTQYF
>TRBD1|TRBJ2-7|TRBV10-1|.
TGCGCCAGCAGTGACGCCCACCTCACAGGGGCCTATGAGCAGTACTTC
CASSDAHLTGAYEQYF
>.|TRBJ2-2|TRBV7-9|many
TGTGCCAGCAGCTTAACGGGATCCTCGAATGGAGGGGAGCTGTTTTTT
CASSLTGSSNGGELFF
>.|TRBJ2-1|TRBV6-6|medium-sized
TGTGCCAGCAGTGAACCGGGCCTGGTCAACAATGAGCAGTTCTTC
CASSEPGLVNNEQFF
>TRBD1|TRBJ1-5|TRBV7-9|many
TGTGCCAGCAGCTTTGGAGGTGGACAGGGCGATCAGCCCCAGCATTTT
CASSFGGGQGDQPQHF
>TRBD1|TRBJ2-1|TRBV6-5|few
TGTGCCAGCAGTTACTCGAGCAGGGGGCGAGGGGAGCAGTTCTTC
CASSYSSRGRGEQFF
>TRBD1|TRBJ2-3|TRBV19|medium-sized
TGTGCCAGTAGTAACTGGGGGACAGGCGGCGATGCGCAGTATTTT
CASSNWGTGGDAQYF
>.|TRBJ1-3|TRBV12-3/TRBV12-4|.
TGTGCCAGCAGTCCTCTACAGGGTATCTCTGGAAACACCATATATTTT
CASSPLQGISGNTIYF
>TRBD2|TRBJ2-1|TRBV11-3|.
TGTGCCAGCAGCTTAGGCGGGGGGGCCGTCAATGAGCAGTTCTTC
CASSLGGGAVNEQFF
>TRBD1|TRBJ2-7|TRBV29-1|few
TGCAGCGGGGGACAGACCTTCTACGAGCAGTACTTC
CSGGQTFYEQYF
>.|TRBJ2-7|TRBV7-9|many
TGTGCCAGCAGCTTGGCGGCCATCTTAGCCGAGCAGTACTTC
CASSLAAILAEQYF
>.|TRBJ1-6|TRBV12-3/TRBV12-4|many
TGTGCCAGCAGTTTGGGCAGATTAAATTCACCCCTCCACTTT
CASSLGRLNSPLHF
>TRBD1|TRBJ1-6|TRBV20-1|many
TGCAGTGCTGTGGGACAGAGCAATTCACCCCTCCACTTT
CSAVGQSNSPLHF
>.|TRBJ2-4|TRBV7-9|.
TGTGCCAGCAGCTTTCCCCCACAGGGAGCCAAAAACATTCAGTACTTC
CASSFPPQGAKNIQYF
>.|TRBJ1-1|TRBV5-6|many
TGTGCCAGCAGCTTGGTCGGAAGCTTTACCGGGGGGACTGAAGCTTTCTTT
CASSLVGSFTGGTEAFF
>.|TRBJ2-3|TRBV12-3/TRBV12-4|few
TGTGCCAGCAGTTCTAGGGGCGACAGATGGACTGGCACAGATACGCAGTATTTT
CASSSRGDRWTGTDTQYF
>TRBD1|TRBJ2-7|TRBV10-2|many
TGCACCAGCAGTCGACAGGGAACCCACGAGCAGTACTTC
CTSSRQGTHEQYF
>.|TRBJ2-7|TRBV19|.
TGTGCCAGTAGTACCCACTCGGGAGAGCAGTACTTC
CASSTHSGEQYF
>.|TRBJ2-1|TRBV29-1|many
TGCAGCGTTGACGACGGACCCTACAATGAGCAGTTCTTC
CSVDDGPYNEQFF
>.|TRBJ2-5|TRBV11-2|many
TGTGCCAGCAGCTACGGCCCTCGCAGCGAGACCCAGTACTTC
CASSYGPRSETQYF
>TRBD1|TRBJ2-1|TRBV28|many
TGTGCCAGCAGTTCCCCGGGACAGGGGGCCTACAATGAGCAGTTCTTC
CASSSPGQGAYNEQFF
>TRBD2|TRBJ2-3|TRBV12-3/TRBV12-4|many
TGTGCCAGCAGTCCTCGCGGGGGGATCACAGATACGCAGTATTTT
CASSPRGGITDTQYF
>TRBD1|TRBJ2-7|TRBV20-1|.
TGCAGTGCTAGAGTGCCAGGGGGAAGCCGGTACGAGCAGTACTTC
CSARVPGGSRYEQYF
>TRBD2|TRBJ2-7|TRBV5-1|.
TGCGCCAGCAGCCTTAGCGGGCCCTCAGGCGAGCAGTACTTC
CASSLSGPSGEQYF
>.|TRBJ2-5|TRBV11-2|.
TGTGCCAGCAGCTTGGGCCACCAAGAGACCCAGTACTTC
CASSLGHQETQYF
>TRBD1|TRBJ1-2|TRBV7-9|medium-sized
TGTGCCAGCAGCTTGAAGGGGTCCCCCCGGACAGGGGGCTATGGCTACACCTTC
CASSLKGSPRTGGYGYTF
>.|TRBJ1-1|TRBV20-1|few
TGCAGTGCACCCTCGAGCCAGGAGGGAGCTTTCTTT
CSAPSSQEGAFF
>.|TRBJ1-2|TRBV24-1|.
TGTGCCACCAGTGATACGACCACGGGAGGCTACACCTTC
CATSDTTTGGYTF
>TRBD2|TRBJ2-1|TRBV12-3/TRBV12-4|many
TGTGCCAGCAGGCTACGGACTAGCGGGGGGGCGAATGAGCAGTTCTTC
CASRLRTSGGANEQFF